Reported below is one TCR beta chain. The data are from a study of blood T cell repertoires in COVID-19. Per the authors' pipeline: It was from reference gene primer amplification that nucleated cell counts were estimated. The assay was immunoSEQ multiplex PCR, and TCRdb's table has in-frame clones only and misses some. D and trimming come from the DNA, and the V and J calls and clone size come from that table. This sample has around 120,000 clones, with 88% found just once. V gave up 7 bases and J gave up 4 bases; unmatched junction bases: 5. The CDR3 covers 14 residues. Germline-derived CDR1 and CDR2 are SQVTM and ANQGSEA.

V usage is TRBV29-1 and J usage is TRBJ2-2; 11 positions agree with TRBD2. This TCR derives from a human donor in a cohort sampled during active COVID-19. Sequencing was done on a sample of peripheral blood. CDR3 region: CSGGTSGGTGELFF. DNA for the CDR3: TGCAGCGGAGGGACTAGCGGAGGCACCGGGGAGCTGTTTTTT.